The clone carrying this TCR beta chain has only a few counts. Its antigen is still unknown. TCRdb recomputed calls from the 5' RACE reads with MiXCR, one row per CDR3 protein. The sample records about 450,000 distinct CDR3 sequences, roughly 26% being singletons. Deletions cut 4 bases from V and 4 bases from J, with 14 bases between. This CDR3 has 14 amino acids. Germline CDR1 reads DFQATT; CDR2 reads SNEGSKA (reference sequence). The sample originates from a study of CD8 T cells in ankylosing spondylitis. Study-wide points: A TCR beta motif of 8 or 9 highly homologous variants appeared characteristic of ankylosing spondylitis blood.

The specimen was blood, either unsorted or a sorted T cell fraction (not recorded which). This sequence joins TRBV20-1 and TRBJ1-3; no reliable D call. The origin of this receptor is a male donor with ankylosing spondylitis. The CDR3 protein is CSAISPTFGNTIYF. DNA for the CDR3: TGCAGTGCTATCTCGCCTACGTTCGGAAACACCATATATTTT.